The 32 T cell receptor beta chains presented below share a single source sample, sequenced in a study of blood T cell repertoires in COVID-19. Data came from immunoSEQ multiplex PCR; TCRdb stores just in-frame clones and leaves some out. The table has about 150,000 clones, 60% to 80% seen once. Input material: peripheral blood. Receptors were obtained from a man in his 60s who had recovered from COVID-19.

The rearrangement joins TRBV2 to TRBJ1-6; 7 nucleotides align to TRBD1. Germline values: CDR1 SNHLY, CDR2 FYNNEI. This CDR3 has 13 amino acids. J was trimmed by 10 bases and V by 6 bases; bases with no gene match: 6. The CDR3 nucleotides read TGTGCCAGCAGAGCCCAAGGGGGCTCACCCCTCCACTTT. This codes for CASRAQGGSPLHF.

The genes are TRBV18 and TRBJ2-1, with 7 bases aligning to TRBD1. The germline gives CDR1 KGHSH, CDR2 LQKENI. CDR3 length equals 15 residues. Losses at the gene ends were 0 bases for V and 10 bases for J; bases not matched to a gene: 9. The chain's CDR3 is CASSPPVTGPGEQFF. The CDR3 nucleotides read TGTGCCAGCTCACCACCCGTGACAGGGCCAGGAGAGCAGTTCTTC.

In this sample, this clone turned up once. This chain connects TRBV5-1 to TRBJ2-7; 8 nucleotides line up with TRBD1. CDR1 and CDR2 from the germline V gene are SGHRS and YFSETQ. Trimming cost V 0 bases and J 5 bases; bases outside gene matches: 10. The CDR3 extends over 16 amino acids. The CDR3: CASSLVGTDREDEQYF. CDR3 in DNA: TGCGCCAGCAGCTTGGTGGGGACGGACAGGGAAGACGAGCAGTACTTC.

The chain joins TRBV11-1 to TRBJ2-7, with D possibly matching TRBD1 (5 bases). V shed 0 bases and J shed 0 bases, with 9 bases lying between them. Germline values: CDR1 SGHAT, CDR2 FQDESV (reference sequence). This CDR3 region has 15 residues. This CDR3 is CASSLAHRSSYEQYF. For the CDR3, the DNA is TGTGCCAGCAGCTTAGCGCACAGGAGCTCCTACGAGCAGTACTTC.

In this sample, this clone turned up a few times. The chain couples TRBV28 to TRBJ1-2; D gene ambiguous. Germline V gene data show CDR1 as MDHEN and CDR2 as SYDVKM. Trimming pared 2 bases from V and 0 bases from J, leaving 10 bases between. The CDR3 contains 15 residues. The CDR3 loop reads CASSLRSPANYGYTF. The CDR3 DNA reads TGTGCCAGCAGTTTACGGAGCCCGGCTAACTATGGCTACACCTTC.

This chain uses TRBV7-8 with TRBJ2-7, with 7 bases matching TRBD1. Losses at the gene ends were 5 bases for V and 4 bases for J; bases not matched to a gene: 29. This CDR3 spans 21 amino acids. The germline V gene encodes CDR1 SGHVS and CDR2 FQNEAQ. This CDR3 reads CASSRPRTFGQAPPLQYEQYF. In nucleotides, the CDR3 is TGTGCCAGCAGCCGACCCCGAACCTTCGGACAGGCACCTCCACTCCAGTACGAGCAGTACTTC.

The chain uses TRBV5-6 and TRBJ2-7; possibly TRBD1 for D (7 bases). The CDR3 totals 14 residues. With 0 bases removed from V and 5 bases from J, the gap between germline ends came to 12 bases. Germline lookup yields CDR1 SGHDT and CDR2 YYEEEE. The CDR3 DNA reads TGTGCCAGCAGCTTGGGGTTCAGGGGGGACGAGCAGTACTTC. It translates to CASSLGFRGDEQYF.

V gene TRBV19 combines with J gene TRBJ2-5; D is unresolved. In germline, CDR1 is LNHDA, CDR2 SQIVND (reference sequence). This CDR3 contains 13 residues. Deletions cut 1 base from V and 1 base from J, with 4 bases between. CDR3 in DNA: TGTGCCAGTAGTATAGTCGGCCAAGAGACCCAGTACTTC. Amino acids: CASSIVGQETQYF.

The chain combines TRBV5-1 with TRBJ2-7; 9 nucleotides match TRBD1. CDR1 and CDR2 (germline): SGHRS, YFSETQ. The CDR3 length is 19 residues. The ends lost 3 bases at V and 0 bases at J; junction bases unmatched: 16. In nucleotides, the CDR3 is TGCGCCAGCAGCTCCCGGACAGGGGACTCTTTAAGGAGCTCCTACGAGCAGTACTTC. Its protein product is CASSSRTGDSLRSSYEQYF.

The V call is TRBV7-2, the J call TRBJ2-1; 8 bases fit TRBD2. The CDR3 runs 14 residues. J gave up 4 bases and V 11 bases, and 10 bases lay outside the gene matches. From germline, CDR1 is SGHTA and CDR2 FQGNSA. CDR3 sequence reads: CAAAKERGYNEQFF. The CDR3 DNA reads as TGTGCCGCTGCCAAGGAGCGGGGGTACAATGAGCAGTTCTTC.

The chain uses TRBV19 and TRBJ1-2, with D tentatively TRBD1 (5 bases). Germline values: CDR1 LNHDA, CDR2 SQIVND (reference sequence). CDR3 size: 16 residues. Trimming left V 6 bases short and J 0 bases short, with 17 bases between. This chain's CDR3 is CASSRQGVGTNYGYTF. CDR3 nucleotide sequence: TGTGCCAGTAGCCGCCAAGGGGTGGGGACTAACTATGGCTACACCTTC. Together with reference TRBV19 and TRBJ1-2, the CDR3 gives the full variable domain: DGGITQSPKYLFRKEGQNVTLSCEQNLNHDAMYWYRQDPGQGLRLIYYSQIVNDFQKGDIAEGYSVSREKKESFPLTVTSAQKNPTAFYLCASSRQGVGTNYGYTFGSGTRLTVV.

The rearrangement joins TRBV5-6 to TRBJ1-1; TRBD1 is a possible D gene (6 bases). The CDR3 is made up of 14 amino acids. Per germline, CDR1 SGHDT and CDR2 YYEEEE. V shed 1 base and J shed 6 bases, with 13 bases lying between them. The chain's CDR3 is CASSLHQGMAEAFF. In DNA, the CDR3 is TGTGCCAGCAGCTTGCATCAGGGGATGGCTGAAGCTTTCTTT.

This chain connects TRBV7-8 to TRBJ2-7; 11 positions agree with TRBD2. CDR1 is SGHVS and CDR2 is FQNEAQ in the germline V gene. This CDR3 contains 16 residues. The ends lost 2 bases at V and 2 bases at J; junction bases unmatched: 5. CDR3 residues: CASSLQGTSGTYEQYF. CDR3 sequence (DNA): TGTGCCAGCAGCTTACAGGGGACTAGCGGCACCTACGAGCAGTACTTC.

The chain recombines TRBV28 with TRBJ1-2; TRBD1 matches 10 bases. The V gene end was trimmed by 6 bases and the J gene end by 3 bases; junction bases not matched to a gene: 4. CDR3 length: 14 residues. Germline V gene lookup returns CDR1 MDHEN and CDR2 SYDVKM. The CDR3 is CASRETGGDYGYTF. The CDR3 DNA follows: TGTGCCAGCAGGGAGACAGGGGGCGACTATGGCTACACCTTC.

This chain joins TRBV19 and TRBJ1-4; TRBD1 aligns across 7 bases. This CDR3 is built from 14 residues. CDR1 and CDR2 from the germline V gene are LNHDA and SQIVND (reference sequence). J gave up 7 bases and V 6 bases, and 8 bases lay outside the gene matches. CDR3 coding DNA: TGTGCCAGTAGAAGACAGGGAACCGGTGAAAAACTGTTTTTT. It is translated as CASRRQGTGEKLFF.

This rearrangement joins TRBV7-8 to TRBJ2-4; a weak D match, TRBD2 (6 bases). Trimming cost V 2 bases and J 1 base, with 12 bases left between them. The CDR3 contains 16 residues. Germline values: CDR1 SGHVS, CDR2 FQNEAQ. CDR3 sequence reads: CASSLPWREAKNIQYF. CDR3 DNA sequence: TGTGCCAGCAGCTTACCTTGGAGGGAGGCCAAAAACATTCAGTACTTC.

The V and J genes are TRBV28 and TRBJ1-5, with TRBD1 identical over 9 bases. This CDR3 is 15 amino acids long. Germline V CDR1 and CDR2: MDHEN, SYDVKM. With 5 bases clipped from V and 5 bases from J, the junction kept 7 bases outside the gene matches. CDR3 protein: CASSPPTGGYQPQHF. The CDR3 DNA sequence: TGTGCCAGCAGTCCACCGACAGGGGGTTATCAGCCCCAGCATTTT.

The chain couples TRBV29-1 to TRBJ1-1; a possible D gene is TRBD1 (6 bases). This CDR3 comprises 15 residues. Germline values: CDR1 SQVTM, CDR2 ANQGSEA. V was clipped by 4 bases and J by 5 bases, with 20 bases between them. CDR3 DNA sequence: TGCAGCGTTGTGGCCCAGGGGAAGGGGTGGACTGAAGCTTTCTTT. The encoded protein is CSVVAQGKGWTEAFF.

The chain uses TRBV12-5 and TRBJ2-7; TRBD1 matches 8 bases. The CDR3 sequence is 14 residues long. Germline CDR1 is LGHNT and CDR2 is FRNRAP. J was trimmed by 4 bases and V by 3 bases; bases with no gene match: 5. CDR3 in amino acids: CASGFGTGSYEQYF. CDR3 nucleotide sequence: TGTGCTAGTGGTTTCGGGACAGGCTCTTACGAGCAGTACTTC.

V gene TRBV7-3 combines with J gene TRBJ2-3, with 11 bases lining up with TRBD2. Germline V gives CDR1 SGHTA, CDR2 FQGTGA. The trim removed 6 bases at V and 1 base at J, leaving 3 bases unmatched. The CDR3 consists of 15 residues. Here the CDR3 reads CASSLAGGRTDTQYF. In DNA form, the CDR3 reads TGTGCCAGCAGTCTAGCGGGGGGCCGCACAGATACGCAGTATTTT.

This chain joins TRBV28 and TRBJ1-1, with D hard to call. V was trimmed by 8 bases and J by 4 bases, leaving 14 bases between them. The germline gives CDR1 MDHEN, CDR2 SYDVKM. The CDR3 sequence is 13 residues long. CDR3 sequence reads: CASFRHDTTEAFF. CDR3 coding DNA: TGTGCCAGCTTTCGGCACGACACCACTGAAGCTTTCTTT.

The chain employs TRBV5-1 and TRBJ2-7; 9 nucleotides agree with TRBD1. Trimming at V came to 4 bases and at J to 3 bases, leaving 11 bases not matched to a gene. Germline V gene lookup returns CDR1 SGHRS and CDR2 YFSETQ. This CDR3 is built from 16 residues. DNA of the CDR3: TGCGCCAGCAGCCCGACCGGGACAGGGTCTAGCTACGAGCAGTACTTC. This translates into CASSPTGTGSSYEQYF.

This chain links TRBV30 with TRBJ1-5, with D maybe TRBD1 (6 bases). The V end was cut by 2 bases, the J end by 4 bases, with 15 bases between. Germline V gene sequence: CDR1 GTSNPN, CDR2 SVGIG (reference sequence). CDR3 length: 15 amino acids. CDR3 in DNA: TGTGCCTGGAGTAGAAGGGACATTCGGAATCAGCCCCAGCATTTT. This translates into CAWSRRDIRNQPQHF.

The chain recombines TRBV7-9 with TRBJ2-2; 7 bases are a match to TRBD1. This CDR3 comprises 17 residues. The junction had 7 bases not matched to a gene; V was cut back by 1 base and J by 2 bases. The germline V gene has CDR1 SEHNR and CDR2 FQNEAQ (reference sequence). CDR3 sequence (DNA): TGTGCCAGCAGCTTAGTAGCATGGGACAGTAACACCGGGGAGCTGTTTTTT. This translates into CASSLVAWDSNTGELFF.

The V gene is TRBV7-8, the J gene TRBJ1-2, with 7 bases matching TRBD1. Germline V gene lookup returns CDR1 SGHVS and CDR2 FQNEAQ. The CDR3 covers 14 residues. V shed 2 bases, J shed 7 bases, and the junction held 7 bases outside the gene matches. The CDR3 nucleotides are TGTGCCAGCAGCTTAATTGAGGGGGCGGTTGGCTACACCTTC. As protein: CASSLIEGAVGYTF.

CDR3 in amino acids: CSAGMTGTGGLNEQYF. In DNA form, the CDR3 reads TGCAGCGCTGGGATGACCGGGACAGGGGGCCTCAACGAGCAGTACTTC. This chain connects TRBV29-1 to TRBJ2-7; 12 nucleotides line up with TRBD1. The CDR3 length is 16 residues. V lost 7 bases and J lost 5; bases outside the gene matches: 15. Germline V gene data show CDR1 as SQVTM and CDR2 as ANQGSEA.

This chain links TRBV14 with TRBJ2-1; 7 bases fit TRBD2. This CDR3 is built from 16 residues. The V gene's germline CDR1 is SGHDN and CDR2 FVKESK. Germline trimming cut 4 bases from V and 8 bases from J; bases unmatched to any gene: 14. CDR3 nucleotides: TGTGCCAGCAGCCCCTGGACTAACGGGAGGTCGGATGAGCAGTTCTTC. Its translation is CASSPWTNGRSDEQFF.

The gene calls are TRBV9 and TRBJ1-4, with D tentatively TRBD1 (5 bases). This CDR3 spans 15 amino acids. The V and J ends lost 4 bases and 1 base respectively, with 11 bases between them. CDR1 is SGDLS, CDR2 YYNGEE, per germline. This CDR3 reads CASSRRQLTNEKLFF. The CDR3 DNA reads TGTGCCAGCAGCAGACGACAGCTAACTAATGAAAAACTGTTTTTT.

The genes are TRBV9 and TRBJ2-3; D gene uncertain. Germline CDR1 reads SGDLS; CDR2 reads YYNGEE. The CDR3 loop spans 13 amino acids. V lost 6 bases and J lost 4, with 12 bases in between. The CDR3 protein is CASTPTIADTQYF. In DNA, the CDR3 is TGTGCCAGCACCCCAACCATAGCAGATACGCAGTATTTT.

The rearrangement uses TRBV30 and TRBJ2-3; 7 bases line up with TRBD2. After removal of 0 bases from V and 0 bases from J, the junction contained 3 bases not matched to a gene. The germline V gene encodes CDR1 GTSNPN and CDR2 SVGIG (reference sequence). CDR3 length equals 15 residues. The CDR3 here is CAWSVSSGSTDTQYF. The CDR3 nucleotides read TGTGCCTGGAGTGTGAGTAGCGGGAGCACAGATACGCAGTATTTT. Full variable domain (outside the CDR3, taken from reference TRBV30 and TRBJ2-3): SQTIHQWPATLVQPVGSPLSLECTVEGTSNPNLYWYRQAAGRGLQLLFYSVGIGQISSEVPQNLSASRPQDRQFILSSKKLLLSDSGFYLCAWSVSSGSTDTQYFGPGTRLTVL.

The chain employs TRBV5-1 and TRBJ2-5; TRBD1 might be the D (6 bases). Between the trimmed V and J ends, which lost 4 bases and 2 bases, there was a span of 15 bases. The CDR3 consists of 15 residues. Germline V gene sequence: CDR1 SGHRS, CDR2 YFSETQ. The CDR3 DNA reads TGCGCCAGCAGCAAGACAGGCGAAACACAAGAGACCCAGTACTTC. It codes for CASSKTGETQETQYF.

V usage is TRBV11-2 and J usage is TRBJ2-5; 7 bases are a match to TRBD1. This CDR3 contains 15 residues. J was trimmed by 2 bases and V by 1 base; bases with no gene match: 4. Germline-derived CDR1 and CDR2 are SGHAT and FQNNGV. The CDR3 sequence: CASSLAGTVQETQYF. The CDR3 DNA sequence: TGTGCCAGCAGCTTAGCCGGGACAGTACAAGAGACCCAGTACTTC.